What follows is one TCR beta chain and its context. Per the study methods: Counts of nucleated cells, estimated from reference gene primer amplification, were obtained. The table came from immunoSEQ multiplex PCR; TCRdb's copy has only in-frame clones and leaves some out. V and J calls and clone size are those listed in that table; D and trimming were worked out from the DNA. The repertoire holds under 200,000 clones, with about 88% as singletons. The sample comes from a study of blood T cell repertoires in COVID-19. Overall study context: Specimens from acute and convalescent COVID-19 originated in the United States, Italy and Spain.

Trimming cost V 5 bases and J 0 bases; bases outside gene matches: 15. The CDR3 has 20 residues. CDR1 and CDR2 from the germline V gene are MNHNY and SVGAGI (reference sequence). The V call is TRBV6-6, the J call TRBJ1-5, with TRBD1 identical over 11 bases. The TCR originated in a man between 18 and 35 years old with acute or convalescent COVID-19. The sequenced sample was peripheral blood. The CDR3 nucleotides read TGTGCCAGCAGTCCACGGACAGGGGGCCTGCTAATCCATAGCAATCAGCCCCAGCATTTT. The encoded protein is CASSPRTGGLLIHSNQPQHF.